The next 6 T cell receptor beta chains were all read from a single sample in a study of CD8 T cells in Susac syndrome. cDNA came from approximately 0.5 to 1 ug RNA primed by random hexamers. One entry per CDR3 protein results from TCRdb running MiXCR on the immunoSEQ multiplex PCR reads. The table records about 200,000 distinct CDR3 sequences, 90% to 95% of them present only once. Sequencing input: CD4+ T cells from PBMCs. All receptors derive from a human donor with multiple sclerosis.

The chain recombines TRBV3-1 with TRBJ2-3; no clear D gene. Germline V gene data show CDR1 as LGHDT and CDR2 as YNNKEL (reference sequence). The CDR3 covers 13 residues. V was trimmed by 0 bases and J by 10 bases, leaving 11 bases between them. CDR3 coding DNA: TGTGCCAGCAGCCAAGATTCGTCTCGCGCGCAGTATTTT. Encoded protein: CASSQDSSRAQYF.

The gene calls are TRBV20-1 and TRBJ1-1; maybe TRBD1 (5 bases). Trimming removed 3 bases at V and 6 bases at J, with 14 bases between. Germline values: CDR1 DFQATT, CDR2 SNEGSKA (reference sequence). The CDR3 is 13 residues long. The CDR3 sequence is CSASVAGGAEAFF. In DNA, the CDR3 is TGCAGTGCTAGTGTGGCGGGGGGAGCTGAAGCTTTCTTT.

CDR3 sequence: CSGGLAGAGSYNEQFF. The CDR3 DNA reads TGCAGTGGGGGCCTAGCGGGAGCGGGCTCCTACAATGAGCAGTTCTTC. The chain recombines TRBV20-1 with TRBJ2-1; 10 nucleotides match TRBD2. Looked up from germline, CDR1 is DFQATT and CDR2 is SNEGSKA (reference sequence). After removal of 7 bases from V and 0 bases from J, the junction contained 9 bases not matched to a gene. The CDR3 totals 16 residues.

The rearrangement uses TRBV7-9 and TRBJ2-5, with D perhaps matching TRBD2 (6 bases). The CDR3 loop spans 15 amino acids. The V gene lost 1 base and the J gene lost 3 bases, with 12 bases spanning the gap. Germline V gene sequence: CDR1 SEHNR, CDR2 FQNEAQ (reference sequence). Written as DNA, the CDR3 is TGTGCCAGCAGCTTAGACCCTGGGAGGAAAGAGACCCAGTACTTC. Its protein product is CASSLDPGRKETQYF.

The genes are TRBV20-1 and TRBJ2-3; either TRBD1 or TRBD2 may supply D (5 bases each). V lost 3 bases and J 0 bases, leaving 13 bases between the germline ends. CDR1 DFQATT and CDR2 SNEGSKA come from the germline V gene (reference sequence). This CDR3 has 15 amino acids. CDR3 region: CSARGTGFSTDTQYF. The CDR3 DNA sequence: TGCAGTGCTAGGGGGACGGGTTTTAGCACAGATACGCAGTATTTT.

The chain is built from TRBV7-2 and TRBJ2-1, with TRBD2 matching 12 bases. Germline CDR1 is SGHTA and CDR2 is FQGNSA. The CDR3 has 19 residues. The V segment lost 1 base and the J segment 6 bases; nucleotides outside the gene matches: 13. Written as DNA, the CDR3 is TGTGCCAGCAGCTTAGTCGCATGGGCTAGCGGGAGGGCCTTCAATGAGCAGTTCTTC. Amino acid sequence: CASSLVAWASGRAFNEQFF.